These 26 T cell receptor beta chains were all obtained from the same sample, sequenced in a study of cytomegalovirus exposure and HLA in healthy donors. The study ran its PCR with 60 Vbeta and 13 Jbeta primers. Sequencing used immunoSEQ multiplex PCR; TCRdb keeps in-frame clones, though not all of them. This table has about 300,000 clones, 86% appearing once. The sequencing input was PBMCs. The origin of the receptors is a man aged 35 to 55 in good health and CMV-seropositive.

The chain carries TRBV7-8 and TRBJ1-6, with TRBD1 identical over 7 bases. V trimming: 3 bases; J trimming: 7 bases; junction bases outside the gene matches: 6. The CDR3 covers 15 residues. Germline CDR1 reads SGHVS; CDR2 reads FQNEAQ. The CDR3, as DNA: TGTGCCAGCAGCTTCGCCCGACAGGGAAATTCACCCCTCCACTTT. It specifies CASSFARQGNSPLHF.

The chain combines TRBV28 with TRBJ1-6; D gene uncertain. Looked up from germline, CDR1 is MDHEN and CDR2 is SYDVKM. The CDR3 runs 17 residues. V was shortened by 7 bases and J by 6 bases, with 22 bases between the two germline ends. The CDR3 spells CASTPAPGSRPNSPLHF. As DNA, the CDR3 is TGTGCCAGCACCCCTGCCCCGGGTAGTAGGCCTAATTCACCCCTCCACTTT.

V gene TRBV7-9 combines with J gene TRBJ2-5; D not certain. The DNA end favors TRBJ2-7, so the J call may be wrong. From germline, CDR1 is SEHNR and CDR2 FQNEAQ (reference sequence). The CDR3 covers 11 residues. In nucleotides, the CDR3 is TGTGCCAGCAGCTTAGTCCACGAGCAGTACTTC. This codes for CASSLVHEQYF.

This clone has at least ten counts. CDR3 sequence: CASSRKGIQQYF. Written as DNA, the CDR3 is TGTGCCAGCAGCCGGAAGGGGATACAGCAGTACTTC. The rearrangement joins TRBV5-5 to TRBJ2-7; maybe TRBD1 (5 bases). In germline, CDR1 is SGHKS, CDR2 YYEKEE (reference sequence). This CDR3 has 12 amino acids. The V and J ends lost 4 bases and 8 bases respectively, with 13 bases between them.

This chain connects TRBV29-1 to TRBJ2-2, with 15 bases identical to TRBD2. CDR1 SQVTM and CDR2 ANQGSEA come from the germline V gene. Trimming took 0 bases from V and 3 from J; bases not matched to a gene: 8. The CDR3 contains 19 residues. CDR3 sequence (DNA): TGCAGCGTTGAAGACGGGGGACTAGCGGGAGGAGGAGACACCGGGGAGCTGTTTTTT. This encodes CSVEDGGLAGGGDTGELFF.

V is TRBV6-1 and J is TRBJ1-1; D perhaps matches TRBD1 (5 bases). Germline V gives CDR1 MNHNS, CDR2 SASEGT. The V and J ends lost 4 bases and 4 bases respectively, with 10 bases between them. The CDR3 has 13 residues. CDR3 sequence: CASSGRVVTEAFF. The DNA for the CDR3 is TGTGCCAGCAGTGGCAGGGTTGTCACTGAAGCTTTCTTT.

The gene calls are TRBV27 and TRBJ2-1; tentatively, D is TRBD2 (6 bases). Trimming stripped 8 bases from V and 9 bases from J, with 23 bases between. CDR3 length: 15 residues. The germline V gene has CDR1 MNHEY and CDR2 SMNVEV (reference sequence). CDR3 residues: CASGRGTWGVGEQFF. CDR3 DNA: TGTGCCAGCGGGAGAGGGACTTGGGGAGTTGGTGAGCAGTTCTTC.

This clone occurred once. The chain joins TRBV2 to TRBJ1-1; D gene ambiguous. This CDR3 has 13 amino acids. Germline CDR1 reads SNHLY; CDR2 reads FYNNEI. Trimming removed 8 bases at V and 1 base at J, with 11 bases between. CDR3 region: CASPPGRNTEAFF. The DNA of the CDR3 is TGTGCCAGCCCCCCGGGGAGGAACACTGAAGCTTTCTTT.

The V gene is TRBV10-3, the J gene TRBJ2-4, with 12 positions matching TRBD2. Germline-derived CDR1 and CDR2 are ENHRY and SYGVKD. CDR3 length equals 18 residues. J lost 1 base, V lost 10 bases, and 14 bases had no gene match. This CDR3 reads CATREASGRAQAKNIQYF. The CDR3 nucleotides read TGTGCCACCCGAGAGGCTAGCGGGAGGGCCCAGGCCAAAAACATTCAGTACTTC.

V is TRBV9 and J is TRBJ2-2; 13 bases fit TRBD2. Trimming at V came to 0 bases and at J to 4 bases, leaving 12 bases not matched to a gene. The CDR3 runs to 20 residues. Germline CDR1 is SGDLS and CDR2 is YYNGEE. The CDR3 reads CASSVAPTSGRARGTGELFF. Here the CDR3 DNA reads TGTGCCAGCAGCGTAGCCCCTACTAGCGGGAGGGCCCGTGGCACCGGGGAGCTGTTTTTT.

V and J are TRBV28 and TRBJ2-7; D perhaps matches TRBD2 (5 bases). CDR1 MDHEN and CDR2 SYDVKM come from the germline V gene. The V and J ends lost 1 base and 4 bases respectively, with 20 bases between them. This CDR3 comprises 17 residues. CDR3 DNA sequence: TGTGCCAGCAGTTTATTAGAGTTTTTGGGAGTTGGGTACGAGCAGTACTTC. It is translated as CASSLLEFLGVGYEQYF. The whole variable domain, filled in from reference TRBV28 and TRBJ2-7, reads DVKVTQSSRYLVKRTGEKVFLECVQDMDHENMFWYRQDPGLGLRLIYFSYDVKMKEKGDIPEGYSVSREKKERFSLILESASTNQTSMYLCASSLLEFLGVGYEQYFGPGTRLTVT.

V usage is TRBV6-6 and J usage is TRBJ2-7, with D tentatively TRBD2 (6 bases). The CDR3 sequence is 16 residues long. Trimming took off 4 bases at V and 0 bases at J, with 16 bases between the two ends. Germline V gene data show CDR1 as MNHNY and CDR2 as SVGAGI (reference sequence). The CDR3 loop is CASSWGGLSGSYEQYF. CDR3 nucleotide sequence: TGTGCCAGCAGTTGGGGAGGACTGTCAGGCTCCTACGAGCAGTACTTC.

The chain joins TRBV11-3 to TRBJ1-1; D is uncertain. Trimming pared 2 bases from V and 5 bases from J, leaving 12 bases between. The germline V gene has CDR1 SGHNT and CDR2 YENEEA. The CDR3 runs 14 residues. The chain's CDR3 is CASSLSGSGTEAFF. CDR3 nucleotides: TGTGCCAGCAGCTTATCGGGAAGTGGGACTGAAGCTTTCTTT.

The rearrangement uses TRBV2 and TRBJ1-6; tentatively, D is TRBD1 (5 bases). V lost 1 base to trimming and J lost 6 bases, with 10 bases between them. Germline values: CDR1 SNHLY, CDR2 FYNNEI. The CDR3 extends over 15 amino acids. This chain's CDR3 is CASSEVRGGNSPLHF. For the CDR3, the DNA is TGTGCCAGCAGTGAAGTTAGGGGCGGTAATTCACCCCTCCACTTT.

The chain has TRBV2 and TRBJ1-1; the match to TRBD1 covers 8 bases. The CDR3 contains 13 residues. Germline trimming cut 8 bases from V and 5 bases from J; bases unmatched to any gene: 7. Germline CDR1 is SNHLY and CDR2 is FYNNEI. The chain's CDR3 is CASRGQGWTEAFF. As DNA, the CDR3 is TGTGCCAGCCGCGGACAGGGATGGACTGAAGCTTTCTTT.

The V and J genes are TRBV6-5 and TRBJ2-7; D is possibly TRBD2 (6 bases). The V gene's germline CDR1 is MNHEY and CDR2 SVGAGI. The length of the CDR3 is 15 residues. V lost 5 bases, J lost 2 bases, and 16 bases lay in between. This chain's CDR3 is CASSLRGGNPYEQYF. CDR3 sequence (DNA): TGTGCCAGCAGTCTCCGCGGCGGGAACCCCTACGAGCAGTACTTC.

This clone was detected once. Relative to the germline gene, one junction end is altered; a read error may explain this. The chain uses TRBV7-9 and TRBJ1-5, with TRBD1 matching 9 bases. Germline CDR1 and CDR2: SEHNR and FQNEAQ (reference sequence). This CDR3 contains 15 residues. The CDR3 spells CSSSLGQGSNQPQHF. The CDR3, as DNA: TGTTCCAGCAGCTTAGGACAGGGGTCCAATCAGCCCCAGCATTTT. Full variable domain (rest looked up from reference TRBV7-9 and TRBJ1-5): DTGVSQNPRHKITKRGQNVTFRCDPISEHNRLYWYRQTLGQGPEFLTYFQNEAQLEKSRLLSDRFSAERPKGSFSTLEIQRTEQGDSAMYLCSSSLGQGSNQPQHFGDGTRLSIL.

The DNA for the CDR3 is TGTGCCAGCAGCGTAGGATTTCGGGGGAGGGGGACTAGCGGCAATGAGCAGTTCTTC. It codes for CASSVGFRGRGTSGNEQFF. The genes are TRBV9 and TRBJ2-1; 11 nucleotides match TRBD2. V was pared by 0 bases and J by 6 bases, with 14 bases of the junction left unmatched. The V gene's germline CDR1 is SGDLS and CDR2 YYNGEE. The CDR3 spans 19 residues.

J is TRBJ2-1 and V is TRBV6-5, with TRBD2 matching 10 bases. Germline V lookup: CDR1 MNHEY, CDR2 SVGAGI. Trimming took 4 bases from V and 4 from J; bases not matched to a gene: 4. The CDR3 contains 15 residues. The CDR3 reads CASSLALAGYNEQFF. In DNA form, the CDR3 reads TGTGCCAGCAGTTTGGCACTAGCGGGGTACAATGAGCAGTTCTTC.

The V call is TRBV5-3, the J call TRBJ1-2; D gene ambiguous. TRBV5-3 is filed as an ORF, its function uncertain. Trimming shortened V by 9 bases and J by 6 bases, and 21 bases separated the two germline ends. CDR3 length: 14 residues. CDR3 region: CAIPIPGFRHGYTF. CDR3 DNA: TGTGCCATCCCAATTCCCGGGTTCCGTCATGGCTACACCTTC.

This chain joins TRBV5-4 and TRBJ2-7, with 8 positions matching TRBD2. Germline CDR1 reads SGHNT; CDR2 reads YYREEE (reference sequence). V gave up 4 bases and J gave up 5 bases; unmatched junction bases: 11. The CDR3 consists of 15 residues. CDR3 amino acids: CASSPEEREFDEQYF. The CDR3 nucleotides read TGTGCCAGCAGCCCGGAGGAGCGGGAGTTCGACGAGCAGTACTTC.

Written as DNA, the CDR3 is TGTGCCAGCAGCGTACACAGGGTTACAGAGACCCAGTACTTC. Translated, it gives CASSVHRVTETQYF. The chain joins TRBV9 to TRBJ2-5, with D possibly being TRBD1 (6 bases). This CDR3 is built from 14 residues. Per germline, CDR1 SGDLS and CDR2 YYNGEE. Trimming took 1 base from V and 4 from J, leaving 11 bases between them.

The chain recombines TRBV25-1 with TRBJ1-2; possible D gene TRBD1, 6 bases. V lost 4 bases and J 6 bases, leaving 12 bases between the germline ends. The CDR3 is 13 amino acids. Germline V lookup: CDR1 MGHDK, CDR2 SYGVNS. The CDR3 region is CASSGGDIHGYTF. The CDR3 DNA is TGTGCCAGCAGTGGAGGGGACATCCATGGCTACACCTTC.

This chain uses TRBV9 with TRBJ2-1; possibly TRBD2 for D (6 bases). The CDR3 sequence is 16 residues long. Deletions cut 3 bases from V and 4 bases from J, with 17 bases between. Germline lookup yields CDR1 SGDLS and CDR2 YYNGEE. In nucleotides, the CDR3 is TGTGCCAGCAGCGGGGGGGACTCCCGAGCATACAATGAGCAGTTCTTC. Its translation: CASSGGDSRAYNEQFF.

The rearrangement links TRBV6-5 to TRBJ2-2; TRBD1 aligns across 7 bases. The CDR3 is made up of 15 amino acids. V shed 6 bases and J 4 bases; nucleotides not matched to a gene: 8. CDR1 is MNHEY and CDR2 is SVGAGI in the germline V gene. CDR3 nucleotides: TGTGCCAGCAGCAGAGACAGGGCGGGCACCGGGGAGCTGTTTTTT. It specifies CASSRDRAGTGELFF.

The chain recombines TRBV28 with TRBJ1-4, with D uncertain. The germline CDR1 and CDR2 sequences are MDHEN and SYDVKM. This CDR3 comprises 16 residues. Trimming pared 1 base from V and 8 bases from J, leaving 17 bases between. The CDR3 is CASSLSPMAGGEKLFF. The CDR3 DNA reads TGTGCCAGCAGTTTATCGCCAATGGCAGGTGGGGAAAAACTGTTTTTT.